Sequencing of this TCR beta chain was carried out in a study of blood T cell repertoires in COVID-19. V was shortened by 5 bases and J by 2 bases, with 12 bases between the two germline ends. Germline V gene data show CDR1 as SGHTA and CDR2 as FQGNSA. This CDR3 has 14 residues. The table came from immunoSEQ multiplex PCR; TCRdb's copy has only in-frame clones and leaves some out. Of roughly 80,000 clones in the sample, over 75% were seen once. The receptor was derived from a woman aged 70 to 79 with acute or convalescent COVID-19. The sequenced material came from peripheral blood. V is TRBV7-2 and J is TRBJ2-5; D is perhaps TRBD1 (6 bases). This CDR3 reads CASSTRQVQETQYF. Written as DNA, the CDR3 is TGTGCCAGCAGCACCCGACAGGTACAAGAGACCCAGTACTTC.